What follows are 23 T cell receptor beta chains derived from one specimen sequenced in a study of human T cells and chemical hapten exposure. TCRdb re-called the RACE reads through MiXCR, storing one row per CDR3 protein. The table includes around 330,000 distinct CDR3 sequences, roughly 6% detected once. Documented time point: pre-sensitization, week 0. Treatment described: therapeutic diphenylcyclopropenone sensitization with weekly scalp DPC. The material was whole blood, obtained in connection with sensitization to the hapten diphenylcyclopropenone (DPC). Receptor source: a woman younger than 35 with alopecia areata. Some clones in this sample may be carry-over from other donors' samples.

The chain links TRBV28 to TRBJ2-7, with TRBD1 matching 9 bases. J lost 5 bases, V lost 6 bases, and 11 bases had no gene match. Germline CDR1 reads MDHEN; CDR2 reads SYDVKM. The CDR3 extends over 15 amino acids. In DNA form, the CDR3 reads TGTGCCAGCAGCCCGATGGGGACAGGGTACCACGAGCAGTACTTC. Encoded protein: CASSPMGTGYHEQYF.

In DNA, the CDR3 is TGTGCCAGCAGCTGGGAGCGGGGGGGCTACGAGCAGTACTTC. It encodes CASSWERGGYEQYF. The V call is TRBV7-8, the J call TRBJ2-7; the match to TRBD2 covers 10 bases. The CDR3 is 14 amino acids. Germline-derived CDR1 and CDR2 are SGHVS and FQNEAQ. The V gene end was trimmed by 4 bases and the J gene end by 3 bases; junction bases not matched to a gene: 3.

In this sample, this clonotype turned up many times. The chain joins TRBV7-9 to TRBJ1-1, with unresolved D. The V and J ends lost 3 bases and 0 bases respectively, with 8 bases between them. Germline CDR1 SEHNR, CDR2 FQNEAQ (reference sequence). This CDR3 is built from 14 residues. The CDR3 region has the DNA TGTGCCAGCAGCTTTGAACACATGAACACTGAAGCTTTCTTT. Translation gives CASSFEHMNTEAFF.

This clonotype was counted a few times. DNA for the CDR3: TGCAGTGCTAGTAGGGGGACGTGGGAGCAGTTCTTC. This sequence encodes CSASRGTWEQFF. This sequence joins TRBV20-1 and TRBJ2-1; possibly TRBD1 for D (6 bases). Looked up from germline, CDR1 is DFQATT and CDR2 is SNEGSKA (reference sequence). The CDR3 totals 12 residues. Trimming pared 3 bases from V and 10 bases from J, leaving 13 bases between.

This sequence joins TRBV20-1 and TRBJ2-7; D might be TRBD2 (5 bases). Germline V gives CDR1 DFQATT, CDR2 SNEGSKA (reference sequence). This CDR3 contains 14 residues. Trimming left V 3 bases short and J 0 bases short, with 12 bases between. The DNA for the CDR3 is TGCAGTGCTAGGACGGACTTTAGCTCCTACGAGCAGTACTTC. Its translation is CSARTDFSSYEQYF.

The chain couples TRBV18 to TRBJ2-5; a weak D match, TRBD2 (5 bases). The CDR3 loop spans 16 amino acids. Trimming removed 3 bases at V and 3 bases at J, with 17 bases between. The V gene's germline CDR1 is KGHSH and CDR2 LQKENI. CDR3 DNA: TGTGCCAGCTCACCCAGTCCCCTAGCCGTTAAAGAGACCCAGTACTTC. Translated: CASSPSPLAVKETQYF.

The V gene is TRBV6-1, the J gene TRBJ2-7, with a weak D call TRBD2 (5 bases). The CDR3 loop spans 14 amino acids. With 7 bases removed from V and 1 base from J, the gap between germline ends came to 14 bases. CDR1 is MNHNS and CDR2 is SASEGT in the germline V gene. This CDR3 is CASKSDWGSYEQYF. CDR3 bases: TGTGCCAGCAAATCGGACTGGGGATCCTACGAGCAGTACTTC.

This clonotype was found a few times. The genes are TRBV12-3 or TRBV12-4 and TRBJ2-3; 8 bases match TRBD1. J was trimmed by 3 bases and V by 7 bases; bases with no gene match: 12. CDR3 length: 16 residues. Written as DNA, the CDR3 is TGTGCCAGCACTCGACTTGGGACAGGAGTGACAGATACGCAGTATTTT. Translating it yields CASTRLGTGVTDTQYF.

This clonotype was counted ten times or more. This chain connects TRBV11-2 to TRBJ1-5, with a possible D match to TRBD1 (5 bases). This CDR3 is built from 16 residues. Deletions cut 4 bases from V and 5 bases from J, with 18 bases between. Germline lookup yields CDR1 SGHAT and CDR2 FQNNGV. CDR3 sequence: CASSSINRGLDQPQHF. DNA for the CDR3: TGTGCCAGCAGCTCCATCAATCGGGGCTTGGATCAGCCCCAGCATTTT.

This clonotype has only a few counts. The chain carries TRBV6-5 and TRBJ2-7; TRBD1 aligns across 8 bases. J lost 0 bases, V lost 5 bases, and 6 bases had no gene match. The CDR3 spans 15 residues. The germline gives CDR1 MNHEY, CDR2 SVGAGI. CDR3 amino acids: CASSRPGQASYEQYF. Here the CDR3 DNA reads TGTGCCAGCAGTCGTCCGGGACAGGCCTCCTACGAGCAGTACTTC.

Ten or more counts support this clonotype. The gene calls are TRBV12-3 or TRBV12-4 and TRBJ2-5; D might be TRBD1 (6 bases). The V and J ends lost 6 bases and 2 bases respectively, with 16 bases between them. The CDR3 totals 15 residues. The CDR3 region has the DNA TGTGCCAGCAGCCCAGGGGCCGCGTGGCAAGAGACCCAGTACTTC. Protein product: CASSPGAAWQETQYF.

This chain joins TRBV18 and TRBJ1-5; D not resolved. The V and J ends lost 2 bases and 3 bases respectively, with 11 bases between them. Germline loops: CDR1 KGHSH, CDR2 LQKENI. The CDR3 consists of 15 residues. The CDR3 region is CASSPIPGYNQPQHF. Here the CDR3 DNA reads TGTGCCAGCTCACCAATTCCCGGGTACAATCAGCCCCAGCATTTT.

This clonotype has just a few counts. The CDR3 bases are TGTGCCAGCAGTTTAGACAGGGGGGCCGAGCAGTTCTTC. This encodes CASSLDRGAEQFF. V gene TRBV27 combines with J gene TRBJ2-1, with TRBD1 matching 9 bases. The CDR3 contains 13 residues. In germline, CDR1 is MNHEY, CDR2 SMNVEV (reference sequence). Unmatched junction bases numbered 3, after V lost 2 bases and J lost 10 bases.

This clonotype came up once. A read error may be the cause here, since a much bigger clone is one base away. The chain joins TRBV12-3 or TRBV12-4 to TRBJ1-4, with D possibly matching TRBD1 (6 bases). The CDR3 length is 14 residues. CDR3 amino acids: CVSSLTGPNEKLFF. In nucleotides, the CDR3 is TGTGTCAGCAGTTTGACAGGCCCTAATGAAAAACTGTTTTTT.

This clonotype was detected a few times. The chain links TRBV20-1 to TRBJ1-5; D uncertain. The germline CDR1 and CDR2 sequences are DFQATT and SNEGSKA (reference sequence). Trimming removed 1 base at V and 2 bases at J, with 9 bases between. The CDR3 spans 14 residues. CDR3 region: CSARVRKGNQPQHF. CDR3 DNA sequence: TGCAGTGCTAGAGTGAGGAAGGGCAATCAGCCCCAGCATTTT.

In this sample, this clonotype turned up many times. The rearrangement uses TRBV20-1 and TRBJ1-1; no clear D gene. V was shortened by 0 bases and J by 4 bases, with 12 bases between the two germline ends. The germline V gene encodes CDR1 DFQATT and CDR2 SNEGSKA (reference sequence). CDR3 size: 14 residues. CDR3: CSARDLGSGTEAFF. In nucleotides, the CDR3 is TGCAGTGCTAGAGATCTGGGAAGTGGCACTGAAGCTTTCTTT.

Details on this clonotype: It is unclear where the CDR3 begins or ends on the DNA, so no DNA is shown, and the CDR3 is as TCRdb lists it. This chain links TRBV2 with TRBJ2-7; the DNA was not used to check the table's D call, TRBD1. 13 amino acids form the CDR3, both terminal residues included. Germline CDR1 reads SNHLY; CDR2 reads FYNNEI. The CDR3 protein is CASSSSGAYEQYF.

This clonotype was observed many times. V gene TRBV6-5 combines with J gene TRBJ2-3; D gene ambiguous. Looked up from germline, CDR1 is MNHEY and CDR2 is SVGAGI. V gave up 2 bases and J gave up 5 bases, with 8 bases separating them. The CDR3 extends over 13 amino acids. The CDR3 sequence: CASSYHLRDTQYF. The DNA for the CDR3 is TGTGCCAGCAGTTACCACCTTAGAGATACGCAGTATTTT.

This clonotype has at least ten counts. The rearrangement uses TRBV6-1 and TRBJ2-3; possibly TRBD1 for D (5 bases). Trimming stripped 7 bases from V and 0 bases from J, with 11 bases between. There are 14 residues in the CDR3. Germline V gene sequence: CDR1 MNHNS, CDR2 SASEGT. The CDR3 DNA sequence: TGTGCCAGCACCTTACAGGTGAGCACAGATACGCAGTATTTT. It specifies CASTLQVSTDTQYF.

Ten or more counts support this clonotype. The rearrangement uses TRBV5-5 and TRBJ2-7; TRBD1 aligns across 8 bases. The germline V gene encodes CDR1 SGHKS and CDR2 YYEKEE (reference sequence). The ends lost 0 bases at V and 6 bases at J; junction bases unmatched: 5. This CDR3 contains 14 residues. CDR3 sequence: CASSLVGQVVEQYF. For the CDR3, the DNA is TGTGCCAGCAGCTTGGTGGGACAGGTAGTCGAGCAGTACTTC.

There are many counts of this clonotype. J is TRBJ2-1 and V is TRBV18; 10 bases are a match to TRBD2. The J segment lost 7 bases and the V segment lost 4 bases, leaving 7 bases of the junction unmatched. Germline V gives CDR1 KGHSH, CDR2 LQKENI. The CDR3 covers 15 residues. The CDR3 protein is CASSLQRGGPNEQFF. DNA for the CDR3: TGTGCCAGCTCACTTCAGCGGGGGGGCCCAAATGAGCAGTTCTTC.

In DNA form, the CDR3 reads TGTGCCAGCAGTAGCACTAGCGGCGGGGAGACCCAGTACTTC. Translating it yields CASSSTSGGETQYF. V usage is TRBV6-5 and J usage is TRBJ2-5; 8 bases agree with TRBD2. The CDR3 sequence is 14 residues long. Germline CDR1 MNHEY, CDR2 SVGAGI. Trimming at V came to 5 bases and at J to 5 bases, leaving 7 bases not matched to a gene.

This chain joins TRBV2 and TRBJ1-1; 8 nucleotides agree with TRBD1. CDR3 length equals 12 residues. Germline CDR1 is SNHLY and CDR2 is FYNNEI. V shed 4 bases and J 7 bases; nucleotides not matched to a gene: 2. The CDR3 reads CASSGQGIEAFF. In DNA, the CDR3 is TGTGCCAGCAGTGGACAGGGGATTGAAGCTTTCTTT. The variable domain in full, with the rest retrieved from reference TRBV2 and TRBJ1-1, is EPEVTQTPSHQVTQMGQEVILRCVPISNHLYFYWYRQILGQKVEFLVSFYNNEISEKSEIFDDQFSVERPDGSNFTLKIRSTKLEDSAMYFCASSGQGIEAFFGQGTRLTVV.